This T cell receptor beta chain comes out of a study of blood T cell repertoires in COVID-19. The CDR3 covers 16 residues. Germline CDR1 and CDR2: SGHAT and FQNNGV. Trimming removed 4 bases from V and 5 bases from J, with 20 bases in between. Libraries were prepared by immunoSEQ multiplex PCR; TCRdb keeps only in-frame clonotypes and omits some of them. The sample lists 40,000 to 45,000 clones; around 90% were seen once. This clonotype was obtained from a man aged 55 to 70 with acute or convalescent COVID-19. Material for sequencing was peripheral blood. The V gene is TRBV11-2, the J gene TRBJ2-5; D uncertain. CDR3 residues: CASSSIAGLDMETQYF. CDR3 DNA sequence: TGTGCCAGCAGCTCAATTGCAGGCTTAGATATGGAGACCCAGTACTTC.